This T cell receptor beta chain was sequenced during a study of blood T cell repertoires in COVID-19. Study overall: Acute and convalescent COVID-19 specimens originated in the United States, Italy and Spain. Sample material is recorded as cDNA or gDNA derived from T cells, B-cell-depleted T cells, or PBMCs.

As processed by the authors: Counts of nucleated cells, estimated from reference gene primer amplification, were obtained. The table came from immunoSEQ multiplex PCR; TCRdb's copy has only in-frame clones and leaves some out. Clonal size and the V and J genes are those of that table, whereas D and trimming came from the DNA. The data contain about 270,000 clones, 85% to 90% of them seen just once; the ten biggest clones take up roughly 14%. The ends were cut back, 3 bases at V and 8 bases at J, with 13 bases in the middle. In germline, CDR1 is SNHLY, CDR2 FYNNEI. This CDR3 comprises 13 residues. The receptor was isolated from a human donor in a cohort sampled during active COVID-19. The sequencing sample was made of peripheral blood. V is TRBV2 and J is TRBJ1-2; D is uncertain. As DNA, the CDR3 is TGTGCCAGCAGTGATTTGGGCCAGACGGGCTACACCTTC. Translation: CASSDLGQTGYTF.